This TCR beta chain was recorded in a study of cytomegalovirus exposure and HLA in healthy donors. Study findings and constraints: A later analysis showed that HLA-associated TCR beta chains had undergone more clonal expansion than equally common others.

In regard to this clone: The antigen is not known.

The PCR had 60 Vbeta and 13 Jbeta primers. TCRdb keeps only in-frame clones here, not all; method: immunoSEQ multiplex PCR. The sample records 95,000 or so clones, approximately 80% being singletons. V dropped 0 bases and J dropped 3; count of bases not matched to a gene: 9. The germline gives CDR1 LNHDA, CDR2 SQIVND (reference sequence). The CDR3 is 19 amino acids. The TCR was taken from a woman in her seventies in good health and CMV-seropositive. The specimen sequenced was PBMCs. The V call is TRBV19, the J call TRBJ2-1; 12 positions match TRBD2. The CDR3 nucleotides are TGTGCCAGTAGTATAGAAGGGCTAGCGGGAGGGGGGAGCTACAATGAGCAGTTCTTC. It yields the protein CASSIEGLAGGGSYNEQFF.